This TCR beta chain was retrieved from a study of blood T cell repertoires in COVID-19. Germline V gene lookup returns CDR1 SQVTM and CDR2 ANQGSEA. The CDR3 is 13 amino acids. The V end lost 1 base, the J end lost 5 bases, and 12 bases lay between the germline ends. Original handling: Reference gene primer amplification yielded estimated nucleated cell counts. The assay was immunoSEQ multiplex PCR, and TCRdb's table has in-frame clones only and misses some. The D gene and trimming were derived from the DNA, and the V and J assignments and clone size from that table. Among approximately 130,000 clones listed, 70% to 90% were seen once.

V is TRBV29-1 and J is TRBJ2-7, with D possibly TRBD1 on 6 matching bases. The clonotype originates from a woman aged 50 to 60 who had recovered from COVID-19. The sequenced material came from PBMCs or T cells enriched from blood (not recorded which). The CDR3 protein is CSVEGGGLNEQYF. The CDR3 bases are TGCAGCGTTGAAGGAGGGGGATTGAACGAGCAGTACTTC.